The clone carrying this TCR beta chain occurred a few times. The antigen remains undetermined. The entry originates in a study of cytomegalovirus exposure and HLA in healthy donors. Study-wide results and caveats: Specificity for CMV antigens was confirmed in vitro for three of the CMV-associated chains. The sole available immune exposure information was CMV serostatus.

In the PCR, 60 Vbeta and 13 Jbeta primers were used. Authors' data handling: Unique TCR beta chains totaled roughly 80 million in a later count, with around 11 million of them shared. Measured with immunoSEQ multiplex PCR; TCRdb has only the in-frame clones, and not every one. V, J and clone size were drawn from that table, and D and trimming were deduced from the DNA. Counted here are under 130,000 clones, roughly 13% occurring once; the ten biggest clones make up approximately 16%. CDR1 is SGHTS and CDR2 is YDEGEE in the germline V gene. There are 13 residues in the CDR3. Trimming pared 2 bases from V and 5 bases from J, leaving 10 bases between.

The chain recombines TRBV5-8 with TRBJ1-1; D ambiguous. This clonotype was sampled from a man in his forties in good health and CMV-seropositive. Source material: PBMCs. Here the CDR3 reads CASSFRGGTEAFF. CDR3 nucleotides: TGTGCCAGCAGCTTTCGGGGAGGTACTGAAGCTTTCTTT.